The clone carrying this T cell receptor (beta chain) was counted only a few times. This CDR3 has 15 residues. Looked up from germline, CDR1 is MGHRA and CDR2 is YSYEKL. Trimming took off 3 bases at V and 5 bases at J, with 13 bases between the two ends. One entry per CDR3 protein, called by TCRdb with MiXCR from the 5' RACE reads. The sample lists 550,000 to 700,000 distinct CDR3 sequences, roughly 18% occurring once. The sample comes from a study of T-cell memory formation after mild COVID-19. The wider study: TCR clustering was largely donor specific.

Specimen: PBMCs or a T cell subset sorted from them (not recorded which). This sequence was found in an adult woman who had mild COVID-19 (a few samples of this study predate the infection). Cell type and time point are not known. The chain has TRBV4-1 and TRBJ2-2; a weak D match, TRBD1 (7 bases). The CDR3 nucleotides read TGCGCCAGCAGCCACGGCGGGACAGAGACCGGGGAGCTGTTTTTT. Translating gives CASSHGGTETGELFF.